Presented here are 20 T cell receptor beta chains from one specimen sequenced in a study of shared clonotypes between healthy human individuals. Using immunoSEQ multiplex PCR, the repertoire was profiled, and TCRdb retains in-frame clones only, with some absent. Of about 650,000 clones listed, roughly 95% were seen once; the top ten hold approximately 0.1%. CD8 cells classed as naive were CD45RO-negative and positively selected for CCR7, excluding terminally differentiated effector memory CD45RA+ cells. The sequencing input was naive CD8+ T cells sorted from blood. These TCRs come from a woman between 25 and 40 years old in good health.

This chain uses TRBV13 with TRBJ1-1, with D maybe TRBD1 (5 bases). The CDR3 spans 14 residues. V was shortened by 5 bases and J by 0 bases, with 10 bases between the two germline ends. Germline CDR1 is PRHDT and CDR2 is FYEKMQ (reference sequence). CDR3 nucleotides: TGTGCCAGCAGCGACGGACACCTGAACACTGAAGCTTTCTTT. Its translation is CASSDGHLNTEAFF.

The chain uses TRBV27 and TRBJ1-2; 9 bases agree with TRBD1. CDR3 size: 17 residues. V lost 0 bases and J lost 2; bases outside the gene matches: 7. From germline, CDR1 is MNHEY and CDR2 SMNVEV (reference sequence). This CDR3 is CASSLSGTGRYNYGYTF. In DNA form, the CDR3 reads TGTGCCAGCAGTTTATCTGGGACAGGGAGGTACAACTATGGCTACACCTTC.

The rearrangement joins TRBV9 to TRBJ1-1; D possibly corresponds to TRBD1 (5 bases). The CDR3 totals 16 residues. Trimming pared 4 bases from V and 0 bases from J, leaving 16 bases between. Germline CDR1 is SGDLS and CDR2 is YYNGEE. The DNA for the CDR3 is TGTGCCAGCAGCCCTCACGGGGGTACTTTGAACACTGAAGCTTTCTTT. Translating gives CASSPHGGTLNTEAFF.

The V gene is TRBV19, the J gene TRBJ2-3; no definite D call. The CDR3 has 14 amino acids. V lost 3 bases and J 6 bases, leaving 13 bases between the germline ends. Germline V gene lookup returns CDR1 LNHDA and CDR2 SQIVND (reference sequence). The CDR3 DNA follows: TGTGCCAGTAGTATTGGTACTTTCTCGGATACGCAGTATTTT. This codes for CASSIGTFSDTQYF.

The gene calls are TRBV4-1 and TRBJ2-1; maybe TRBD2 (6 bases). CDR3 length equals 15 residues. The V and J ends lost 3 bases and 9 bases respectively, with 18 bases between them. Looked up from germline, CDR1 is MGHRA and CDR2 is YSYEKL. CDR3 sequence: CASSHALGAAGEQFF. DNA of the CDR3: TGCGCCAGCAGCCACGCACTTGGGGCAGCGGGTGAGCAGTTCTTC.

Points on this clone: Within the sample, other DNA sequences also encode this same CDR3. V usage is TRBV9 and J usage is TRBJ2-3; TRBD2 aligns across 8 bases. Looked up from germline, CDR1 is SGDLS and CDR2 is YYNGEE. This CDR3 contains 14 residues. V shed 2 bases, J shed 6 bases, and the junction held 5 bases outside the gene matches. Written as DNA, the CDR3 is TGTGCCAGCAGCGTTAGCGGGAAGTTGGATACGCAGTATTTT. This encodes CASSVSGKLDTQYF.

The V call is TRBV27, the J call TRBJ2-7, with no clear D. The CDR3 sequence is 13 residues long. CDR1 MNHEY and CDR2 SMNVEV come from the germline V gene (reference sequence). Trimming shortened V by 5 bases and J by 0 bases, and 8 bases separated the two germline ends. DNA for the CDR3: TGTGCCAGCAGTCTCGGGCACTCCTACGAGCAGTACTTC. Translation gives CASSLGHSYEQYF.

The chain is built from TRBV29-1 and TRBJ2-2; 10 nucleotides agree with TRBD2. V lost 6 bases, J lost 2 bases, and 9 bases stayed unmatched. The CDR3 covers 16 residues. Germline lookup yields CDR1 SQVTM and CDR2 ANQGSEA. The CDR3 here is CSVQRGTSANTGELFF. DNA for the CDR3: TGCAGCGTCCAACGAGGGACTAGCGCCAACACCGGGGAGCTGTTTTTT.

The chain is built from TRBV28 and TRBJ1-4; no reliable D call. The CDR3 is 15 amino acids. Trimming pared 1 base from V and 7 bases from J, leaving 13 bases between. The germline V gene has CDR1 MDHEN and CDR2 SYDVKM. CDR3 in DNA: TGTGCCAGCAGTTTATCAGCGGACTTGGGTGAAAAACTGTTTTTT. It specifies CASSLSADLGEKLFF.

This clone has only one observation. The V gene is TRBV27, the J gene TRBJ1-2; 10 bases are shared with TRBD1. This CDR3 has 15 amino acids. Losses at the gene ends were 3 bases for V and 7 bases for J; bases not matched to a gene: 8. Germline lookup yields CDR1 MNHEY and CDR2 SMNVEV (reference sequence). The DNA of the CDR3 is TGTGCCAGCAGTTTCGGGACAGGGGCTGTCTCTGGCTACACCTTC. Protein sequence: CASSFGTGAVSGYTF.

The chain links TRBV5-5 to TRBJ2-1; 9 nucleotides line up with TRBD1. V trimming: 1 base; J trimming: 6 bases; junction bases outside the gene matches: 5. The CDR3 totals 15 residues. The germline CDR1 and CDR2 sequences are SGHKS and YYEKEE (reference sequence). The CDR3 nucleotides are TGTGCCAGCAGCTTGACGGGACAGGGACCCAATGAGCAGTTCTTC. Amino acid sequence: CASSLTGQGPNEQFF.

The J gene is TRBJ2-5, the V gene TRBV5-4, with D unclear. Germline lookup yields CDR1 SGHNT and CDR2 YYREEE (reference sequence). With 3 bases removed from V and 4 bases from J, the gap between germline ends came to 19 bases. The CDR3 covers 16 residues. DNA of the CDR3: TGTGCCAGCAGCTCCCCCGACACCCTCCGGGTAGAGACCCAGTACTTC. Translating it yields CASSSPDTLRVETQYF.

The chain recombines TRBV2 with TRBJ2-7, with 12 bases lining up with TRBD1. Germline loops: CDR1 SNHLY, CDR2 FYNNEI. The length of the CDR3 is 15 residues. J was trimmed by 6 bases and V by 5 bases; bases with no gene match: 8. The CDR3, as DNA: TGTGCCAGCAGTTGGGGACAGGGGGCTCTTCTCGAGCAGTACTTC. This encodes CASSWGQGALLEQYF.

The rearrangement joins TRBV27 to TRBJ2-1; D may be TRBD2 (5 bases). The CDR3 runs to 12 residues. CDR1 is MNHEY, CDR2 SMNVEV, per germline (reference sequence). Trimming stripped 5 bases from V and 10 bases from J, with 12 bases between. CDR3 in amino acids: CASSTRGWEQFF. CDR3 sequence (DNA): TGTGCCAGCAGTACCCGCGGGTGGGAGCAGTTCTTC.

V is TRBV2 and J is TRBJ2-7, with 9 bases matching TRBD2. This CDR3 contains 14 residues. Germline CDR1 reads SNHLY; CDR2 reads FYNNEI. V was pared by 11 bases and J by 5 bases, with 13 bases of the junction left unmatched. CDR3 nucleotides: TGTGCCGCGGTGGACGCGGGAGGGCCCCACGAGCAGTACTTC. Protein product: CAAVDAGGPHEQYF.

The chain uses TRBV29-1 and TRBJ2-7; 7 bases map to TRBD1. V lost 4 bases and J lost 2; bases outside the gene matches: 11. The CDR3 covers 15 residues. Germline V gene data show CDR1 as SQVTM and CDR2 as ANQGSEA. CDR3 region: CSVAPTGSMAYEQYF. CDR3 nucleotides: TGCAGCGTTGCCCCGACAGGGTCGATGGCCTACGAGCAGTACTTC.

V and J are TRBV5-6 and TRBJ2-7; D is possibly TRBD1 (5 bases). With 0 bases removed from V and 5 bases from J, the gap between germline ends came to 12 bases. In germline, CDR1 is SGHDT, CDR2 YYEEEE. The CDR3 runs to 14 residues. This CDR3 is CASSLGRAWDEQYF. The CDR3 DNA follows: TGTGCCAGCAGCTTGGGCAGGGCCTGGGACGAGCAGTACTTC.

This clone was picked up one time. This chain links TRBV6-5 with TRBJ1-1; tentative D call: TRBD1 (6 bases). Per the germline V gene, CDR1 is MNHEY and CDR2 is SVGAGI. The V and J ends lost 6 bases and 0 bases respectively, with 17 bases between them. This CDR3 contains 16 residues. The CDR3 sequence is CASRYRQGRLNTEAFF. The CDR3 region has the DNA TGTGCCAGCAGGTACAGGCAGGGGCGGTTGAACACTGAAGCTTTCTTT.

V gene TRBV7-8 combines with J gene TRBJ2-7; D may be TRBD1 (5 bases). The germline V and J ends were trimmed by 1 base and 3 bases, with 13 bases remaining between them. The CDR3 consists of 15 residues. Germline V CDR1 and CDR2: SGHVS, FQNEAQ. The chain's CDR3 is CASSLGSGPLYEQYF. In DNA, the CDR3 is TGTGCCAGCAGCTTAGGGTCAGGGCCACTCTACGAGCAGTACTTC.

There are a few counts of this clone. V is TRBV7-9 and J is TRBJ2-7; 7 nucleotides line up with TRBD1. Germline CDR1 is SEHNR and CDR2 is FQNEAQ (reference sequence). This CDR3 spans 14 amino acids. J was trimmed by 2 bases and V by 4 bases; bases with no gene match: 5. CDR3 region: CASSSDRSPYEQYF. DNA of the CDR3: TGTGCCAGCAGCTCGGACAGGAGCCCCTACGAGCAGTACTTC.